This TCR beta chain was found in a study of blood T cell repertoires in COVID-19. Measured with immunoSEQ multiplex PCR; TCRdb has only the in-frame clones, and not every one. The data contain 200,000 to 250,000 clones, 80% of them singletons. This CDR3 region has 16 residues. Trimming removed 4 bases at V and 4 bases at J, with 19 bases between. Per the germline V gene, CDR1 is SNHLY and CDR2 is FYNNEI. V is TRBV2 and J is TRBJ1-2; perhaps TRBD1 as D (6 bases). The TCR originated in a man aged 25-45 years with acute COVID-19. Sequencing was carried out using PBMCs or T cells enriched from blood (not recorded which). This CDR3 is CASSGGRGHLSYGYTF. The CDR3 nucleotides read TGTGCCAGCAGTGGCGGCAGGGGACATCTTAGCTATGGCTACACCTTC.